What follows are 25 T cell receptor beta chains derived from one specimen sequenced in a study of Graves' ophthalmopathy and Graves' hyperthyroidism. From RNA, the CDR3 regions of TCR beta chains were amplified and sequenced. Scientists carried out first-round RT-PCR using HTBI primers and then a second-round multiplex PCR. MiXCR, applied by TCRdb to the multiplex PCR reads, yields one record per CDR3 protein. The sample comprises some 350,000 distinct CDR3 sequences, roughly a sixth of which are singletons, and 2.4% rests with the top ten. The sample consisted of peripheral blood. The receptors were sampled from an adult woman with stable Graves' hyperthyroidism.

This clonotype appeared many times. The chain is built from TRBV28 and TRBJ1-6, with D possibly being TRBD1 (5 bases). This CDR3 comprises 15 residues. Trimming pared 7 bases from V and 3 bases from J, leaving 13 bases between. Per germline, CDR1 MDHEN and CDR2 SYDVKM. CDR3 sequence (DNA): TGTGCCAGCAACTTATCGGGGGGCTATAATTCACCCCTCCACTTT. Translated, it gives CASNLSGGYNSPLHF. Complete variable domain (other parts from reference TRBV28 and TRBJ1-6): DVKVTQSSRYLVKRTGEKVFLECVQDMDHENMFWYRQDPGLGLRLIYFSYDVKMKEKGDIPEGYSVSREKKERFSLILESASTNQTSMYLCASNLSGGYNSPLHFGNGTRLTVT.

This chain links TRBV5-1 with TRBJ2-7; D may be TRBD1 (5 bases). Per germline, CDR1 SGHRS and CDR2 YFSETQ. The CDR3 has 13 residues. The V gene lost 7 bases and the J gene lost 5 bases, with 16 bases spanning the gap. CDR3 nucleotides: TGCGCCAGCGCCCGTGACAGCCTTGACGAGCAGTACTTC. This codes for CASARDSLDEQYF.

At least ten counts were recorded for this clonotype. This chain links TRBV12-5 with TRBJ2-7; D unclear. The germline V and J ends were trimmed by 11 bases and 3 bases, with 23 bases remaining between them. The CDR3 runs to 15 residues. The germline CDR1 and CDR2 sequences are LGHNT and FRNRAP. CDR3 region: CAPFPHGFAHYEQYF. CDR3 DNA sequence: TGTGCTCCTTTCCCCCACGGATTCGCTCACTACGAGCAGTACTTC.

This clonotype was found many times. This rearrangement joins TRBV30 to TRBJ1-2; a weak D match, TRBD1 (5 bases). Germline V gene sequence: CDR1 GTSNPN, CDR2 SVGIG (reference sequence). CDR3 length: 10 residues. Trimming left V 5 bases short and J 7 bases short, with 8 bases between. CDR3 DNA sequence: TGTGCCTGGGGAGGGGTTGGCTACACCTTC. This gives the protein CAWGGVGYTF. Using reference TRBV30 and TRBJ1-2 for the parts outside the CDR3, the full variable domain is SQTIHQWPATLVQPVGSPLSLECTVEGTSNPNLYWYRQAAGRGLQLLFYSVGIGQISSEVPQNLSASRPQDRQFILSSKKLLLSDSGFYLCAWGGVGYTFGSGTRLTVV.

This clonotype has a count of ten or more. The chain recombines TRBV6-1 with TRBJ1-2; D may be TRBD1 (6 bases). The germline gives CDR1 MNHNS, CDR2 SASEGT. The CDR3 is 12 residues long. The V end was cut by 7 bases, the J end by 3 bases, with 9 bases between. The CDR3, as DNA: TGTGCCAGCACCGGACAGCACTATGGCTACACCTTC. Translation gives CASTGQHYGYTF.

This clonotype was counted ten times or more. The chain has TRBV7-8 and TRBJ2-5, with no clear D. The ends were cut back, 0 bases at V and 4 bases at J, with 6 bases in the middle. This CDR3 contains 13 residues. Germline V gives CDR1 SGHVS, CDR2 FQNEAQ. CDR3 nucleotide sequence: TGTGCCAGCAGCTTAGCGTTCGCAGAGACCCAGTACTTC. It is translated as CASSLAFAETQYF. Supplemented by reference TRBV7-8 and TRBJ2-5, the full variable domain reads GAGVSQSPRYKVAKRGQDVALRCDPISGHVSLFWYQQALGQGPEFLTYFQNEAQLDKSGLPSDRFFAERPEGSVSTLKIQRTQQEDSAVYLCASSLAFAETQYFGPGTRLLVL.

This clonotype was counted ten times or more. J is TRBJ2-5 and V is TRBV5-1, with TRBD2 identical over 9 bases. Per the germline V gene, CDR1 is SGHRS and CDR2 is YFSETQ. The CDR3 consists of 15 residues. V lost 4 bases, J lost 2 bases, and 6 bases stayed unmatched. The CDR3 reads CASSDPTSGQETQYF. CDR3 DNA: TGCGCCAGCAGCGACCCAACTAGCGGGCAAGAGACCCAGTACTTC.

This clonotype has a count of ten or more. The rearrangement joins TRBV28 to TRBJ2-3, with 8 bases matching TRBD2. Germline assignment: CDR1 MDHEN and CDR2 SYDVKM. The CDR3 sequence is 15 residues long. V lost 4 bases and J lost 0; bases outside the gene matches: 3. The CDR3 sequence is CASSSRLASTDTQYF. As DNA, the CDR3 is TGTGCCAGCAGTTCGCGACTAGCGAGCACAGATACGCAGTATTTT.

This clonotype was recorded many times. The rearrangement joins TRBV12-3 or TRBV12-4 to TRBJ2-7, with D maybe TRBD1 (6 bases). V was cut by 3 bases and J by 4 bases, with 7 bases left in between. This CDR3 contains 12 residues. DNA for the CDR3: TGTGCCAGCAGTTTTACAGGGTACGAGCAGTACTTC. This encodes CASSFTGYEQYF.

This clonotype was recorded at least ten times. This chain uses TRBV4-3 with TRBJ2-4, with a weak D call TRBD2 (5 bases). CDR3 length equals 15 residues. From germline, CDR1 is LGHNA and CDR2 YSLEER. The ends were cut back, 0 bases at V and 9 bases at J, with 15 bases in the middle. CDR3 nucleotide sequence: TGCGCCAGCAGCCAAGATGGAGGAATAGGCGCCATTCAGTACTTC. Encoded protein: CASSQDGGIGAIQYF.

This clonotype was counted between two and nine times. The DNA for the CDR3 is TGTGCCAGCAGACGTACCGGGGGCGACACCGGGGAGCTGTTTTTT. As protein: CASRRTGGDTGELFF. The rearrangement links TRBV7-9 to TRBJ2-2; D is tentatively TRBD1 or TRBD2 (6 bases each). Germline V lookup: CDR1 SEHNR, CDR2 FQNEAQ (reference sequence). V was pared by 6 bases and J by 3 bases, with 14 bases between. CDR3 length: 15 residues.

This clonotype has at least ten counts. The V gene is TRBV12-3 or TRBV12-4, the J gene TRBJ1-5; the match to TRBD1 covers 7 bases. V lost 1 base and J lost 2; bases outside the gene matches: 2. The CDR3 consists of 15 residues. The CDR3 is CASSLGQGGNQPQHF. The CDR3 nucleotides read TGTGCCAGCAGTTTAGGACAGGGAGGCAATCAGCCCCAGCATTTT.

This clonotype showed up many times. The V call is TRBV29-1, the J call TRBJ1-1, with TRBD1 identical over 8 bases. Germline CDR1 SQVTM, CDR2 ANQGSEA. The trim removed 6 bases at V and 1 base at J, leaving 4 bases unmatched. The CDR3 length is 13 residues. The CDR3 DNA follows: TGCAGCGTGTGGGACAGGAGGAACACTGAAGCTTTCTTT. Its translation: CSVWDRRNTEAFF.

This clonotype was counted ten times or more. The chain uses TRBV4-3 and TRBJ2-5, with a weak D call TRBD2 (7 bases). Per germline, CDR1 LGHNA and CDR2 YSLEER. The CDR3 covers 15 residues. Trimming pared 3 bases from V and 1 base from J, leaving 12 bases between. For the CDR3, the DNA is TGCGCCAGCAGCCATGACGGGGGGCCCCAAGAGACCCAGTACTTC. Amino acids: CASSHDGGPQETQYF.

This clonotype was seen ten or more times. The rearrangement links TRBV6-2 or TRBV6-3 to TRBJ2-7, with 12 nucleotides matching TRBD2. J lost 1 base, V lost 0 bases, and 1 base had no gene match. Per germline, CDR1 MNHEY and CDR2 SVGEGT. The CDR3 is 16 amino acids. The CDR3 here is CASSYSTSGGSYEQYF. The CDR3 nucleotides read TGTGCCAGCAGTTACTCGACTAGCGGGGGTTCCTACGAGCAGTACTTC.

In this sample, this clonotype turned up many times. The V gene is TRBV5-1, the J gene TRBJ2-7; TRBD1 agrees at 9 bases. From germline, CDR1 is SGHRS and CDR2 YFSETQ. With 4 bases clipped from V and 5 bases from J, the junction kept 10 bases outside the gene matches. The length of the CDR3 is 15 residues. The CDR3: CASSPGSTGGDEQYF. The CDR3 bases are TGCGCCAGCAGCCCGGGGTCGACAGGGGGTGACGAGCAGTACTTC.

This clonotype was picked up many times. This rearrangement joins TRBV20-1 to TRBJ2-5, with D possibly being TRBD1 or TRBD2 (5 bases each). The CDR3 covers 15 residues. Germline loops: CDR1 DFQATT, CDR2 SNEGSKA (reference sequence). V gave up 7 bases and J gave up 0 bases, with 18 bases separating them. CDR3 sequence (DNA): TGCAGTGTACGGGACCCTGCGGGCCACCAAGAGACCCAGTACTTC. Translating gives CSVRDPAGHQETQYF.

Comment on this clonotype: Mismatch with germline at one junction end may stem from a read error. The V call is TRBV28, the J call TRBJ1-1; 8 positions agree with TRBD1. The CDR3 sequence is 15 residues long. Germline lookup yields CDR1 MDHEN and CDR2 SYDVKM. The DNA for the CDR3 is TGTGCCAGCAGTCGGACAGGGTGCGGAAACACTGATGCTTTCTTT. Translating it yields CASSRTGCGNTDAFF. The whole variable domain, filled in from reference TRBV28 and TRBJ1-1, reads DVKVTQSSRYLVKRTGEKVFLECVQDMDHENMFWYRQDPGLGLRLIYFSYDVKMKEKGDIPEGYSVSREKKERFSLILESASTNQTSMYLCASSRTGCGNTDAFFGQGTRLTVV.

This clonotype has just a few counts. The chain couples TRBV25-1 to TRBJ2-2, with TRBD1 as a possible D gene (6 bases). Trimming took 3 bases from V and 6 from J, leaving 11 bases between them. CDR1 and CDR2 from the germline V gene are MGHDK and SYGVNS. The length of the CDR3 is 14 residues. The CDR3 loop is CASSDYRVPGELFF. The DNA for the CDR3 is TGTGCCAGCAGTGATTACAGGGTTCCCGGGGAGCTGTTTTTT.

This CDR3 is CASSYSRGFHEQYF. The CDR3 DNA reads as TGTGCCAGCAGCTATAGCAGGGGGTTCCACGAGCAGTACTTC. The chain combines TRBV28 with TRBJ2-7, with 7 bases lining up with TRBD1. The CDR3 consists of 14 residues. CDR1 MDHEN and CDR2 SYDVKM come from the germline V gene. The J segment lost 5 bases and the V segment lost 6 bases, leaving 10 bases of the junction unmatched.

This clonotype showed up many times. The chain has TRBV28 and TRBJ1-5; TRBD1 agrees at 8 bases. Losses at the gene ends were 3 bases for V and 2 bases for J; bases not matched to a gene: 12. The CDR3 extends over 18 amino acids. Germline V gene data show CDR1 as MDHEN and CDR2 as SYDVKM. CDR3 sequence reads: CASSFSGGQAFGNQPQHF. The CDR3 coding sequence is TGTGCCAGCAGTTTCTCCGGGGGACAGGCTTTTGGCAATCAGCCCCAGCATTTT.

The chain couples TRBV5-8 to TRBJ2-5; unclear D gene. This CDR3 has 16 amino acids. Germline V gene data show CDR1 as SGHTS and CDR2 as YDEGEE. V shed 0 bases and J shed 0 bases, with 12 bases lying between them. DNA for the CDR3: TGTGCCAGCAGCTTGGGTGGCGGCAGATACCAAGAGACCCAGTACTTC. This codes for CASSLGGGRYQETQYF.

This clonotype appeared many times. This chain connects TRBV4-1 to TRBJ1-3, with 7 bases lining up with TRBD1. Germline V gene lookup returns CDR1 MGHRA and CDR2 YSYEKL. CDR3 length: 17 residues. V shed 3 bases, J shed 0 bases, and the junction held 8 bases outside the gene matches. The chain's CDR3 is CASSQGPDRDSGNTIYF. The DNA for the CDR3 is TGCGCCAGCAGCCAGGGGCCCGACAGGGACTCTGGAAACACCATATATTTT.

This clonotype appeared a few times. The chain employs TRBV2 and TRBJ2-2; no clear D gene. Germline V CDR1 and CDR2: SNHLY, FYNNEI. CDR3 length: 14 residues. The V end was cut by 4 bases, the J end by 2 bases, with 8 bases between. CDR3 amino acids: CASSVERNTGELFF. The DNA for the CDR3 is TGTGCCAGCAGTGTGGAGAGAAACACCGGGGAGCTGTTTTTT.

The gene calls are TRBV5-1 and TRBJ1-1, with D perhaps matching TRBD1 (6 bases). Germline-derived CDR1 and CDR2 are SGHRS and YFSETQ. This CDR3 contains 14 residues. Trimming took off 3 bases at V and 4 bases at J, with 13 bases between the two ends. In DNA form, the CDR3 reads TGCGCCAGCAGCTCCCCGGAGGGGGGCACTGAAGCTTTCTTT. This sequence encodes CASSSPEGGTEAFF.